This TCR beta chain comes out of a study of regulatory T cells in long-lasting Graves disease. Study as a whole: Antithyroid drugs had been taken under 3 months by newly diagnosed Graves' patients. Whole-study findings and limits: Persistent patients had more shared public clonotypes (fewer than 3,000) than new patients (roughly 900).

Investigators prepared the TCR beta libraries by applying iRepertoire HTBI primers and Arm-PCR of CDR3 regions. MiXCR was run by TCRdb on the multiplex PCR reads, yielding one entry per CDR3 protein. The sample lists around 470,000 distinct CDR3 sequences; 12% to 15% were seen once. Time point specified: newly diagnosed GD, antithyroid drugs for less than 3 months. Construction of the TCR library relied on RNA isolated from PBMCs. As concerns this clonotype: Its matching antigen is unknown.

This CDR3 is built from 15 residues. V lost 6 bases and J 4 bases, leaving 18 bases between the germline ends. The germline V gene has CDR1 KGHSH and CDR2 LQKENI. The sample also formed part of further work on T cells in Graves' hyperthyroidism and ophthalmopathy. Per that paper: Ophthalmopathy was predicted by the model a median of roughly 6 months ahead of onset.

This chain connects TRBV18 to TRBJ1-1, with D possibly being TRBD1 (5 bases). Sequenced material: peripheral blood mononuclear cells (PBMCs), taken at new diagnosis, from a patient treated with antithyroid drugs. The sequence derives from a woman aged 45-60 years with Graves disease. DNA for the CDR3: TGTGCCAGCTCTCTAGGACGGGGCGGGAGCACTGAAGCTTTCTTT. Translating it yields CASSLGRGGSTEAFF.